Listed below are T cell receptor beta chains from one sample, sequenced in a study of cytomegalovirus exposure and HLA in healthy donors. Data came from immunoSEQ multiplex PCR; TCRdb stores just in-frame clones and leaves some out. This table holds roughly 180,000 clones, 70% to 80% found once. Sequenced: PBMCs. The source of these receptors is a woman aged 30 to 39 in good health and CMV-seropositive. Each CDR3 is given with its conserved first and last residue. Each record gives: V gene, CDR3 length, J gene, clone size, D gene, CDR3 protein, CDR3 DNA. D genes are given only for firm matches. Clone size appears in some rows only: once, few, many, or a class for an expanded clone.

>TRBV28|13|TRBJ1-4|once|-
CASRSDSNEKLFF
TGTGCCAGTCGCAGTGACTCCAATGAAAAACTGTTTTTT
>TRBV4-3|15|TRBJ1-2|few|TRBD1
CASSQDRGGYYGYTF
TGCGCCAGCAGCCAAGATCGAGGGGGCTACTATGGCTACACCTTC
>TRBV30|16|TRBJ2-7|-|TRBD1
CAQINGWGQGNYEQYF
TGTGCCCAAATCAACGGCTGGGGACAGGGAAACTACGAGCAGTACTTC
>TRBV6-1|14|TRBJ1-4|few|-
CASSGTVTNEKLFF
TGTGCCAGCAGTGGGACAGTTACTAATGAAAAACTGTTTTTT
>TRBV2|13|TRBJ2-7|-|-
CASQNRVRYEQYF
TGTGCCAGCCAAAACAGGGTACGGTACGAGCAGTACTTC
>TRBV10-3|13|TRBJ1-1|-|-
CATTGGAITEAFF
TGTGCCACCACTGGAGGGGCCATCACTGAAGCTTTCTTT
>TRBV2|14|TRBJ1-5|-|-
CASSGAVSNQPQHF
TGTGCCAGCAGTGGGGCAGTGAGCAATCAGCCCCAGCATTTT
>TRBV5-4|13|TRBJ2-7|-|-
CASSLVESYEQYF
TGTGCCAGCAGCTTGGTGGAGTCCTACGAGCAGTACTTC
>TRBV6-5|13|TRBJ1-5|-|-
CASSYSGHQPQHF
TGTGCCAGCAGTTACTCGGGACACCAGCCCCAGCATTTT
>TRBV7-6|14|TRBJ2-7|once|TRBD1
CASSLSWTGYEQYF
TGTGCCAGCAGCTTGAGCTGGACAGGCTACGAGCAGTACTTC
>TRBV28|13|TRBJ2-7|once|-
CASIRTEPYEQYF
TGTGCCAGCATCAGGACAGAGCCCTACGAGCAGTACTTC
>TRBV5-1|15|TRBJ2-5|-|-
CASSLAPGNLETQYF
TGCGCCAGCAGCTTGGCCCCCGGGAACCTAGAGACCCAGTACTTC
>TRBV10-3|16|TRBJ2-5|few|TRBD2
CASRASGRAGEGTQYF
TGTGCCTCCCGGGCTAGCGGGAGGGCCGGTGAAGGGACCCAGTACTTC
>TRBV10-2|13|TRBJ1-5|once|-
CASTETAHQPQHF
TGCGCCAGCACAGAGACAGCCCATCAGCCCCAGCATTTT
>TRBV30|12|TRBJ2-5|few|TRBD2
CARGREQETQYF
TGTGCCCGAGGGAGGGAACAAGAGACCCAGTACTTC
>TRBV6-5|15|TRBJ2-7|-|TRBD2
CASRTWRESSYEQYF
TGTGCCAGCCGTACCTGGCGGGAGTCCTCCTACGAGCAGTACTTC
>TRBV7-9|14|TRBJ2-3|few|-
CASGRGSATDTQYF
TGTGCCAGCGGCCGGGGGTCAGCAACAGATACGCAGTATTTT
>TRBV25-1|16|TRBJ1-2|-|-
CASSDLGREQIYGYTF
TGTGCCAGCAGTGACCTCGGCCGAGAACAGATCTATGGCTACACCTTC
>TRBV28|13|TRBJ1-5|-|-
CGTGISSNQPQHF
TGTGGCACAGGGATTTCAAGCAATCAGCCCCAGCATTTT
>TRBV4-3|15|TRBJ2-3|-|-
CASSARGASTDTQYF
TGCGCCAGCTCAGCCCGGGGGGCTAGCACAGATACGCAGTATTTT
>TRBV7-9|14|TRBJ1-1|-|-
CASSLSRLNTEAFF
TGTGCCAGCAGCTTATCGCGCCTGAACACTGAAGCTTTCTTT
>TRBV11-2|13|TRBJ1-1|-|-
CASSLEGQGKAFF
TGTGCCAGCAGCTTAGAGGGCCAGGGCAAGGCTTTCTTT
>TRBV2|15|TRBJ2-2|-|TRBD2
CASTARTSGGAELFF
TGTGCCAGCACCGCACGGACTAGCGGGGGGGCGGAGCTGTTTTTT
>TRBV4-1|17|TRBJ2-1|-|-
CASSLSLGGPIYNEQFF
TGCGCCAGCAGCCTCTCTTTGGGAGGACCTATTTACAATGAGCAGTTCTTC
>TRBV18|16|TRBJ1-3|-|-
CASSPPRQNSGNTIYF
TGTGCCAGCTCACCACCGAGGCAGAATTCTGGAAACACCATATATTTT
>TRBV29-1|20|TRBJ1-1|-|TRBD1
CSVLNGPPGQGILLYAEAFF
TGCAGCGTTCTCAACGGCCCACCGGGACAGGGTATTCTACTCTACGCTGAAGCTTTCTTT
>TRBV28|18|TRBJ1-5|-|TRBD1
CASQLLGQGVWNRQPQHF
TGTGCCAGCCAACTTTTGGGACAGGGGGTTTGGAATCGACAGCCCCAGCATTTT
>TRBV30|15|TRBJ1-2|-|TRBD1
CAWSEQGSVDYGYTF
TGTGCCTGGAGTGAACAGGGGAGTGTTGACTATGGCTACACCTTC
>TRBV12-5|14|TRBJ2-1|-|-
CASAPPAGGNEQFF
TGTGCTAGTGCTCCCCCGGCAGGGGGGAATGAGCAGTTCTTC
>TRBV28|15|TRBJ2-7|-|TRBD1
CASSRARDRAYEQYF
TGTGCCAGCAGCCGAGCCCGGGACAGGGCCTACGAGCAGTACTTC
>TRBV6-5|14|TRBJ1-2|-|TRBD1
CASSYNTGGQGYTF
TGTGCCAGCAGTTACAACACAGGGGGGCAAGGCTACACCTTC
>TRBV30|11|TRBJ2-1|-|-
CAWKALSRQFF
TGTGCCTGGAAAGCTCTCTCGCGGCAGTTCTTC
>TRBV9|16|TRBJ1-1|-|TRBD1
CASSVGTALLNTEAFF
TGTGCCAGCAGCGTTGGGACAGCTCTTTTGAACACTGAAGCTTTCTTT
>TRBV4-1|18|TRBJ1-1|-|TRBD1
CASSQPLVTGRVNTEAFF
TGCGCCAGCAGCCAACCACTTGTGACAGGGCGGGTGAACACTGAAGCTTTCTTT
>TRBV2|13|TRBJ1-5|-|-
CASRGGVNQPQHF
TGTGCCAGCAGGGGGGGGGTTAATCAGCCCCAGCATTTT
>TRBV15|11|TRBJ1-1|-|-
CATSRNTEAFF
TGTGCCACCAGCCGGAACACTGAAGCTTTCTTT
>TRBV7-2|16|TRBJ2-7|-|TRBD2
CASSFLPSSGSYEQYF
TGTGCCAGCAGCTTCCTCCCTTCTAGCGGGAGCTACGAGCAGTACTTC
>TRBV19|12|TRBJ1-2|few|TRBD1
CASRDRGRGYTF
TGTGCCAGCCGGGACAGGGGACGGGGCTACACCTTC
>TRBV7-2|15|TRBJ1-5|-|TRBD1
CASSPDRGLSQPQHF
TGTGCCAGCAGCCCTGACAGGGGCTTGAGTCAGCCCCAGCATTTT
>TRBV28|16|TRBJ2-1|-|TRBD2
CASSLTGGRSYNEQFF
TGTGCCAGCAGTTTAACGGGCGGGAGATCCTACAATGAGCAGTTCTTC
>TRBV11-2|15|TRBJ1-3|-|-
CASSFSRIDGNTIYF
TGTGCCAGCAGCTTTAGTCGAATCGATGGAAACACCATATATTTT
>TRBV11-2|15|TRBJ2-5|once|TRBD2
CASSFTSGSGETQYF
TGTGCCAGCAGCTTTACTAGCGGGAGTGGTGAGACCCAGTACTTC
>TRBV11-3|14|TRBJ1-4|-|TRBD1
CASSSTGANEKLFF
TGTGCCAGCAGCTCGACAGGGGCTAATGAAAAACTGTTTTTT
>TRBV2|13|TRBJ2-3|-|-
CASILQGTDTQYF
TGTGCCAGCATTTTACAGGGTACAGATACGCAGTATTTT
>TRBV28|12|TRBJ2-7|-|-
CASSQSGYEQYF
TGTGCCAGCAGTCAATCAGGTTACGAGCAGTACTTC
>TRBV10-2|17|TRBJ2-1|-|TRBD2
CASSERRGLEGFNEQFF
TGCGCCAGCAGTGAGAGGAGAGGACTAGAGGGGTTCAATGAGCAGTTCTTC
>TRBV5-1|17|TRBJ2-1|few|-
CASSLGATFASYNEQFF
TGCGCCAGCAGCTTGGGGGCGACCTTCGCTTCCTACAATGAGCAGTTCTTC
>TRBV2|18|TRBJ2-1|-|TRBD2
CASSEHTGLAGGNNEQFF
TGTGCCAGCAGTGAACACACGGGACTAGCCGGAGGAAACAATGAGCAGTTCTTC
>TRBV28|14|TRBJ2-7|-|TRBD1
CASSLPGGPYEQYF
TGTGCCAGCAGTTTGCCAGGGGGCCCCTACGAGCAGTACTTC
>TRBV28|14|TRBJ2-3|-|TRBD2
CASSFPGLLDTQYF
TGTGCCAGCAGTTTCCCGGGACTACTAGATACGCAGTATTTT
>TRBV7-6|14|TRBJ2-5|-|-
CASSLAAEESAQYF
TGTGCCAGCAGCTTAGCGGCCGAGGAATCGGCCCAGTACTTC
>TRBV11-3|16|TRBJ2-2|-|TRBD1
CASSLRQGSNTGELFF
TGTGCCAGCAGCTTAAGACAGGGATCGAACACCGGGGAGCTGTTTTTT
>TRBV5-8|17|TRBJ1-5|-|-
CASSFWGAGEYVQPQHF
TGTGCCAGCAGCTTTTGGGGCGCGGGGGAATACGTTCAGCCCCAGCATTTT
>TRBV5-1|17|TRBJ2-7|-|-
CASSLEAQQGTRNEQYF
TGCGCCAGCAGCTTGGAGGCCCAGCAGGGTACGAGAAACGAGCAGTACTTC
>TRBV7-9|14|TRBJ1-1|-|-
CASSRTVMNTEAFF
TGTGCCAGCAGTCGGACAGTTATGAACACTGAAGCTTTCTTT
>TRBV6-5|16|TRBJ2-4|-|-
CASSYSRRLAKNIQYF
TGTGCCAGCAGTTACTCGAGGCGGCTAGCCAAAAACATTCAGTACTTC
>TRBV6-5|15|TRBJ1-1|-|TRBD1
CASSPLTGGYTEAFF
TGTGCCAGCAGTCCATTGACAGGGGGGTACACTGAAGCTTTCTTT
>TRBV2|14|TRBJ1-1|-|-
CASSDRGYRAEAFF
TGTGCCAGCAGCGATCGGGGTTATAGGGCTGAAGCTTTCTTT
>TRBV7-2|18|TRBJ1-5|-|TRBD1
CASSSAFAGTGLNQPQHF
TGTGCCAGCAGCTCGGCCTTTGCCGGGACAGGGCTGAATCAGCCCCAGCATTTT
>TRBV6-4|14|TRBJ2-3|-|TRBD1
CASSKDRGIDTQYF
TGTGCCAGCAGTAAAGACAGGGGAATAGATACGCAGTATTTT